The present TCR beta chain was sequenced within a study of neurological immune-mediated disorders. CDR3 length equals 15 residues. Between the trimmed V and J ends, which lost 1 base and 0 bases, there was a span of 9 bases. Germline-derived CDR1 and CDR2 are SGHAT and FQNNGV. 5'RACE with 10-nucleotide random UMIs generated the cDNA. Every sequencing run produced over 170 million TCR-beta sequences that came from 15-18 subjects. TCRdb recomputed calls from the 5' RACE reads with MiXCR, one row per CDR3 protein. The sample has 84,000 or so distinct CDR3 sequences, around a tenth seen once. This clonotype was observed many times.

The receptor was derived from a man aged 40-49 years in good health. The J gene is TRBJ1-1, the V gene TRBV11-2, with D perhaps TRBD1 (5 bases). Input material: PBMCs. As DNA, the CDR3 is TGTGCCAGCAGCTTAGTAGGGGACTTGAACACTGAAGCTTTCTTT. It specifies CASSLVGDLNTEAFF.